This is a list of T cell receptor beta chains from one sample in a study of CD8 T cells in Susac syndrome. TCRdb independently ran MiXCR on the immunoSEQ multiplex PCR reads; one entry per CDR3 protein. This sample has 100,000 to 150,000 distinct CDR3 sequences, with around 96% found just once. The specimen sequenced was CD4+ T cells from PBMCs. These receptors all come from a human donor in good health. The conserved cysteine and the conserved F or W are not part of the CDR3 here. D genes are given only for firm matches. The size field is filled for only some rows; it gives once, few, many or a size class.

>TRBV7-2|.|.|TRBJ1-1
ASSLRTATEAF
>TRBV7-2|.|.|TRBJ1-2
ASSREVIGYT
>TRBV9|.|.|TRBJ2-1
ASSGTTDRPPNEQF
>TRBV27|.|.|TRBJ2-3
ASSLSWGRTDTQY
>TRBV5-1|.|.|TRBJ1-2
ASSFRGGTNYGYT
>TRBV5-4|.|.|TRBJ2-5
ASSFGREETQY
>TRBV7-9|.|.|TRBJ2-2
ASSLRGGNTGELF
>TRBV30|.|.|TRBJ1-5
AWSGGTNQPQH
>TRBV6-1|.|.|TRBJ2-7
ASSRFPGVLEQY
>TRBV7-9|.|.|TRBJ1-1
ASSSPGLRDTEAF
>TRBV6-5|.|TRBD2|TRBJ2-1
ASSYSVRGDNEQF
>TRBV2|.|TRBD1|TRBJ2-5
ASTRDRAQQETQY
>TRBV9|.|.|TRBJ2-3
ASSVRGSDTQY
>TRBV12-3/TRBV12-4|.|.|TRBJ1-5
ASSGSNNQPQH
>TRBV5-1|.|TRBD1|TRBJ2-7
ASSRDRGEYEQY
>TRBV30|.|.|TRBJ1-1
AWSVKAPMTEAF
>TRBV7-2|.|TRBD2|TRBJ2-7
ASSSAGTSRPSHHEQY
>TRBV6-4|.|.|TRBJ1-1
ASSKEGPNTEAF
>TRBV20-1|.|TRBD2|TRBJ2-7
SARDPLAGLAEQY
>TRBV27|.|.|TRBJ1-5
ASTVPGQPQH
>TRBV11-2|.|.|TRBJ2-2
ASSLGGAEGTGELF
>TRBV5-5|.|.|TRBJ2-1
ASSFPSSSEQF
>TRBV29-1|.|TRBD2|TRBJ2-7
SVTSGSQQY
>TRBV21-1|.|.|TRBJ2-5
ASPRQGVGETQY
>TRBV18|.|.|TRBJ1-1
ASSETNTEAF
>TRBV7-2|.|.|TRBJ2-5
ASSYRAQETQY
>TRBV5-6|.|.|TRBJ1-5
ASSPGSNNQPQH
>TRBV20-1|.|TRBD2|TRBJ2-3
SARDLLAVTDTQY
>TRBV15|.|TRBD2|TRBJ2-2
ATSVERDRTGELF
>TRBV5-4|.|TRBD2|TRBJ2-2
ASSLDSGGITGELF
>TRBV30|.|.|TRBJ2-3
AWSRAGFTDTQY
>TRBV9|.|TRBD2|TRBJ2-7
ASSVGSGSKEQY
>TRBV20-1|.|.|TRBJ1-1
SASYRRRTEAF
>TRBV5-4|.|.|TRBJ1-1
ASSSTKQGNTEAF
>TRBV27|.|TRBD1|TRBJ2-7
ASSSSRTGIYEQY
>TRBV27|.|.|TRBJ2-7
ASRDGIGVMKQY
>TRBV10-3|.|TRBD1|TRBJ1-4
AISESRDRNEKLF
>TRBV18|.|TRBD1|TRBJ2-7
ASSPGTGGGEQY
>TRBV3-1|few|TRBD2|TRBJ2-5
ASSLLAGGQETQY
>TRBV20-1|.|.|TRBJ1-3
SALDRGNTIY
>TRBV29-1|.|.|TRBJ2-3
SVVSDGTDTQY
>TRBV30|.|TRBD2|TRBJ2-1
AWRTSSGRARF
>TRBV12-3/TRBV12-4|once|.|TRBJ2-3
ASSSHPRGSTDTQY
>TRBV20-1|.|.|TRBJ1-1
SARLGGPQNTEAF
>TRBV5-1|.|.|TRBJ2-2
ASSWWGDDTGELF
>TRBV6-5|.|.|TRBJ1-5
ASSWGRGGNQPQH
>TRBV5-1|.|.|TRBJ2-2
ASSLDGAPGTGELF
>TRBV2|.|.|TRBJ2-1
ASSAPGDKQF
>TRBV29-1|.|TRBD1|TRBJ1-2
STGTGDGYT
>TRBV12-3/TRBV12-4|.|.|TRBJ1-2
ASSLARANYGYT
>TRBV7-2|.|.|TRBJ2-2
ASSPRGRGAGELF
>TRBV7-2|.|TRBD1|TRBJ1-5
ASSFRGDSEPQH
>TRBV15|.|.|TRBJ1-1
ATSRDGGVMNTEAF
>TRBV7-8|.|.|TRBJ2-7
ASSLASDYEQY